This TCR beta chain originates from a study of blood T cell repertoires in COVID-19. Background on the study: Both acute and convalescent COVID-19 samples were obtained from the United States, Italy and Spain.

Concerning this clone: Other DNA sequences within the sample encode an identical CDR3.

Per the authors' pipeline: Amplified reference gene primers provided the basis for estimating nucleated cell counts. The protocol was immunoSEQ multiplex PCR, while the TCRdb copy is restricted to in-frame clones and leaves out a portion. V and J calls and clone size are copied from that table; D and trimming were computed from the DNA. Seen here are about 110,000 clones, over 60% observed once, and the top ten hold around 4%. The TCR originated in a woman older than 75 with acute or convalescent COVID-19. The sequenced sample was peripheral blood.

This CDR3 reads CASSLGQGYGYTF. In DNA form, the CDR3 reads TGTGCCAGCAGCTTGGGACAGGGCTATGGCTACACCTTC. The chain employs TRBV2 and TRBJ1-2; TRBD1 aligns across 9 bases. The CDR3 runs 13 residues. Germline CDR1 SNHLY, CDR2 FYNNEI. V shed 6 bases and J 4 bases; nucleotides not matched to a gene: 3.